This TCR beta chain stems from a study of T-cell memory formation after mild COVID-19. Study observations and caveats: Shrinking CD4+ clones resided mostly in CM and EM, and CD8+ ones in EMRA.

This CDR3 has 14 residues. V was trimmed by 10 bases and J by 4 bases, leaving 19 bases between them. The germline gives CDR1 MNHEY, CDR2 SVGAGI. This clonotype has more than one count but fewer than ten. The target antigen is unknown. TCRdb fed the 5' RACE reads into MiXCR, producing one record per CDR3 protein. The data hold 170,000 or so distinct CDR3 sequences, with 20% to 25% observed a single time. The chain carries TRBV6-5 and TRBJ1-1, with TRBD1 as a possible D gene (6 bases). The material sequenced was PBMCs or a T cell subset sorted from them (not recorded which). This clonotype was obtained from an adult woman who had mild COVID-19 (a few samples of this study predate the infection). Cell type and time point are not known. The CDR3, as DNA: TGTGCCACTCGATGGCAGGGAGGGGGCACTGAAGCTTTCTTT. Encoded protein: CATRWQGGGTEAFF.